This T cell receptor (beta chain) was recovered during a study of T cells in Graves' hyperthyroidism and ophthalmopathy. Looking at the study overall: At initial diagnosis, before any treatment had begun, peripheral blood was obtained. Findings and limits, study-wide: From stable hyperthyroidism, ophthalmopathy was set apart by a 13 V-J model. Most expanded thyroid clonotypes above 0.001 recurred in blood.

RNA transcripts yielded amplified TCR beta CDR3 regions. HTBI primers were the set used in a first-round RT-PCR of the TCR CDR3. TCRdb fed the multiplex PCR reads into MiXCR, producing one record per CDR3 protein. Among approximately 380,000 distinct CDR3 sequences listed, about an eighth were seen once. Of note for this clonotype: The antigen is not known.

The germline gives CDR1 LGHDT, CDR2 YNNKEL (reference sequence). CDR3 length: 17 residues. V lost 5 bases, J lost 2 bases, and 9 bases stayed unmatched. The source material was blood. This TCR derives from a man aged 45-60 years with Graves' ophthalmopathy. This rearrangement joins TRBV3-1 to TRBJ2-6; 7 positions agree with TRBD2. The CDR3 is CASSDGGREAGANVLTF. CDR3 DNA sequence: TGTGCCAGCAGCGATGGAGGGAGGGAAGCTGGGGCCAACGTCCTGACTTTC.